The rows below give T cell receptor beta chains drawn from one sample of a study of blood T cell repertoires in COVID-19. The assay was immunoSEQ multiplex PCR, and TCRdb's table has in-frame clones only and misses some. The sample yields around 140,000 clones, 86% seen once. The sample was PBMCs or T cells enriched from blood (not recorded which). The source is a man aged 45-60 years who had recovered from COVID-19. Each CDR3 is given with its conserved first and last residue. The D gene is left open where the match is weak. Where a row states a size, it is once, few, many or the class of an expanded clone; other rows omit it.

NA	TRBV6-2/TRBV6-3	NA	TRBJ1-6	CASSYGQSNSPLHF	TGTGCCAGCAGTTATGGACAGAGTAATTCACCCCTCCACTTT
NA	TRBV5-1	NA	TRBJ2-3	CASSTSGAGTDTQYF	TGCGCCAGCAGCACCTCAGGGGCGGGCACAGATACGCAGTATTTT
TRBD2	TRBV27	once	TRBJ2-1	CASTQTGLPYNEQFF	TGTGCCAGCACTCAGACGGGACTACCTTACAATGAGCAGTTCTTC
TRBD1	TRBV28	NA	TRBJ2-5	CASSFPKGLVGTAQETQYF	TGTGCCAGCAGTTTCCCGAAGGGCCTTGTCGGGACAGCGCAAGAGACCCAGTACTTC
TRBD1	TRBV7-3	NA	TRBJ2-1	CASSHRPGQSYNEQFF	TGTGCCAGCAGCCATCGACCGGGACAGAGCTACAATGAGCAGTTCTTC
NA	TRBV2	NA	TRBJ1-6	CASSVRTASYSPLHF	TGTGCCAGCAGCGTACGGACAGCCTCATATTCACCCCTCCACTTT
TRBD2	TRBV5-1	few	TRBJ2-1	CASSFLAGRSEQFF	TGCGCCAGCAGCTTTTTAGCGGGTCGGAGTGAGCAGTTCTTC
NA	TRBV6-5	NA	TRBJ1-4	CASGQPATNEKLFF	TGTGCCAGCGGGCAGCCTGCAACTAATGAAAAACTGTTTTTT
NA	TRBV4-1	NA	TRBJ2-7	CASSDSYEQYF	TGCGCCAGCAGCGACTCTTACGAGCAGTACTTC
NA	TRBV2	NA	TRBJ1-2	CASNTAHYGYTF	TGTGCCAGCAATACAGCCCACTATGGCTACACCTTC
NA	TRBV5-1	NA	TRBJ1-5	CASSLVPGVQPQHF	TGCGCCAGCAGCTTGGTACCGGGGGTCCAGCCCCAGCATTTT
TRBD1	TRBV7-2	NA	TRBJ1-2	CASSVRTGHLGYTF	TGTGCCAGCAGCGTACGGACAGGCCATTTGGGCTACACCTTC
NA	TRBV6-5	NA	TRBJ1-1	CASSLSGQNTEAFF	TGTGCCAGCAGCCTAAGCGGGCAAAACACTGAAGCTTTCTTT
NA	TRBV18	NA	TRBJ1-5	CASSEQGSNQPQHF	TGTGCCAGCTCGGAACAGGGTAGCAATCAGCCCCAGCATTTT
NA	TRBV5-6	NA	TRBJ2-7	CASREVQGSYEQYF	TGTGCCAGCAGGGAAGTGCAGGGGTCCTACGAGCAGTACTTC
TRBD2	TRBV27	NA	TRBJ2-7	CASSWSSGRYEQYF	TGTGCCAGCAGTTGGTCTAGCGGGAGATACGAGCAGTACTTC
NA	TRBV6-5	NA	TRBJ1-1	CASSYSGLNTEAFF	TGTGCCAGCAGTTACTCGGGGCTGAACACTGAAGCTTTCTTT
NA	TRBV6-5	NA	TRBJ1-5	CASSFQGNQPQHF	TGTGCCAGCAGTTTTCAGGGTAATCAGCCCCAGCATTTT
TRBD1	TRBV11-3	NA	TRBJ2-2	CASSLGGKQGRTGELFF	TGTGCCAGCAGCTTAGGAGGCAAACAGGGGCGCACCGGGGAGCTGTTTTTT
TRBD1	TRBV5-1	NA	TRBJ1-5	CASSEGQGGQPQHF	TGCGCCAGCAGCGAGGGACAGGGAGGTCAGCCCCAGCATTTT
TRBD2	TRBV7-6	NA	TRBJ2-3	CASSLGLAGGSFADTQYF	TGTGCCAGCAGCCTCGGACTAGCGGGAGGGTCTTTCGCAGATACGCAGTATTTT
NA	TRBV19	NA	TRBJ2-3	CASSGLGGLDDTQYF	TGTGCCAGTAGTGGACTAGGGGGTTTAGACGATACGCAGTATTTT
NA	TRBV7-9	NA	TRBJ2-1	CASSPPGEGEQFF	TGTGCCAGCAGCCCCCCGGGGGAAGGTGAGCAGTTCTTC
TRBD1	TRBV24-1	NA	TRBJ2-7	CATSDPPGQGALYEQYF	TGTGCCACCAGTGATCCCCCGGGACAGGGGGCCCTCTACGAGCAGTACTTC
NA	TRBV7-2	NA	TRBJ1-2	CASSLEGVPNYGYTF	TGTGCCAGCAGCTTAGAAGGGGTTCCTAACTATGGCTACACCTTC
TRBD1	TRBV24-1	once	TRBJ1-2	CATSEHNRGSGYTF	TGTGCCACCAGTGAACATAACAGGGGATCGGGCTACACCTTC
NA	TRBV6-5	NA	TRBJ1-2	CASSYSAGYGYTF	TGTGCCAGCAGTTACTCCGCAGGCTATGGCTACACCTTC
TRBD2	TRBV7-9	once	TRBJ2-1	CASSLGTSGNNEQFF	TGTGCCAGCAGCTTAGGGACTAGCGGAAACAATGAGCAGTTCTTC
NA	TRBV6-2/TRBV6-3	NA	TRBJ2-1	CASSYRGMEQFF	TGTGCCAGCAGTTACAGGGGGATGGAGCAGTTCTTC
TRBD1	TRBV7-6	NA	TRBJ1-2	CASSQRTGRDYGYTF	TGTGCCAGCAGCCAGAGGACAGGCAGGGACTATGGCTACACCTTC
NA	TRBV19	once	TRBJ1-5	CASISGQNSNQPQHF	TGTGCCAGTATATCTGGACAGAATAGCAATCAGCCCCAGCATTTT
TRBD2	TRBV5-1	NA	TRBJ2-3	CASGKGLAGGSDTQYF	TGCGCCAGCGGTAAGGGACTAGCGGGGGGTTCAGATACGCAGTATTTT
NA	TRBV2	NA	TRBJ2-7	CASGGSPGYEQYF	TGTGCCAGCGGGGGGAGCCCAGGGTACGAGCAGTACTTC
TRBD2	TRBV9	NA	TRBJ2-5	CASSVERGAKTQYF	TGTGCCAGCAGCGTGGAGCGGGGGGCCAAGACCCAGTACTTC
NA	TRBV27	once	TRBJ2-3	CASSLKTADTQYF	TGTGCCAGCAGTTTAAAGACAGCAGATACGCAGTATTTT
TRBD2	TRBV9	NA	TRBJ2-3	CASSTGLAGVDTQYF	TGTGCCAGCAGCACCGGACTAGCGGGAGTTGATACGCAGTATTTT
NA	TRBV9	NA	TRBJ2-5	CASSVAGSYETQYF	TGTGCCAGCAGCGTAGCGGGTTCATACGAGACCCAGTACTTC
NA	TRBV7-2	NA	TRBJ1-6	CATRQRYNSPLHF	TGTGCCACCCGCCAGCGATATAATTCACCCCTCCACTTT
NA	TRBV5-5	NA	TRBJ1-4	CASSPRSERSEKLFF	TGTGCCAGCAGCCCGCGGTCAGAGAGGAGTGAAAAACTGTTTTTT
TRBD1	TRBV19	once	TRBJ1-2	CASSIAGTGEFYGYTF	TGTGCCAGTAGTATAGCCGGGACAGGGGAATTCTATGGCTACACCTTC
NA	TRBV6-1	once	TRBJ1-5	CASSDAQGGNQPQHF	TGTGCCAGCAGTGACGCACAGGGTGGAAATCAGCCCCAGCATTTT
TRBD2	TRBV10-3	NA	TRBJ2-1	CAAQGREGRYNEQFF	TGTGCCGCGCAAGGGCGGGAGGGCCGCTACAATGAGCAGTTCTTC
TRBD1	TRBV5-5	NA	TRBJ1-2	CASSSRDRGESGYTF	TGTGCCAGCAGCTCTAGGGACAGAGGTGAATCTGGCTACACCTTC
NA	TRBV7-9	once	TRBJ1-2	CASSLTEVSGDGYTF	TGTGCCAGCAGCTTAACGGAGGTATCGGGTGACGGCTACACCTTC
TRBD1	TRBV27	NA	TRBJ1-5	CASRRTGGLQPQHF	TGTGCCAGCAGACGGACAGGGGGCTTGCAGCCCCAGCATTTT
NA	TRBV3-1/TRBV3-2	NA	TRBJ1-6	CASTNQGDSPLHF	TGTGCCAGCACCAACCAAGGGGATTCACCCCTCCACTTT